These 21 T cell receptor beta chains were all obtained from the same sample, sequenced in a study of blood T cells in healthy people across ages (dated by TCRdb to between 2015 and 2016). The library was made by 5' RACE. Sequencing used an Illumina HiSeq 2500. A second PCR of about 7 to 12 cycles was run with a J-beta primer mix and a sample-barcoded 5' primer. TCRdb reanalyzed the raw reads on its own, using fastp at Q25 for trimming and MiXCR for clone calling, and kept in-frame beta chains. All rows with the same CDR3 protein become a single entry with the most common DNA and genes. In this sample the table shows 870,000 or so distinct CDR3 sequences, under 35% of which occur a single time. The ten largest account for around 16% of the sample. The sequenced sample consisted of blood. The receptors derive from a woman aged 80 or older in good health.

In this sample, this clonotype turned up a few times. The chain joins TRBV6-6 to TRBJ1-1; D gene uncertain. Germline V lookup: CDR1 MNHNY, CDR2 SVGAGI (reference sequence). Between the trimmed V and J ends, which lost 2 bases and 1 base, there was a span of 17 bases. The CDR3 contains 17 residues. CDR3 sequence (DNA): TGTGCCAGCAGTTACGGAATGGGGAGCGGAGGGAACACTGAAGCTTTCTTT. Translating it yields CASSYGMGSGGNTEAFF.

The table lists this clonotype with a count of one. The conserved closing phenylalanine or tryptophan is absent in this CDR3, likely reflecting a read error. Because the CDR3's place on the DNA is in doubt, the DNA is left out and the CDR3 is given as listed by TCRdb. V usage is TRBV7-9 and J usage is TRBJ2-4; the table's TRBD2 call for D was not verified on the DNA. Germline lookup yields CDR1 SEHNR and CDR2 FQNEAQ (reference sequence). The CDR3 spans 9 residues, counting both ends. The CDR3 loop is CASSFLGLV.

This chain's CDR3 is CASSLTPGPNSPLHF. In nucleotides, the CDR3 is TGTGCCAGCAGCTTAACCCCGGGCCCCAATTCACCCCTCCACTTT. V gene TRBV7-2 combines with J gene TRBJ1-6; unclear D gene. V shed 2 bases and J shed 7 bases, with 12 bases lying between them. The CDR3 loop spans 15 amino acids. Germline V gives CDR1 SGHTA, CDR2 FQGNSA.

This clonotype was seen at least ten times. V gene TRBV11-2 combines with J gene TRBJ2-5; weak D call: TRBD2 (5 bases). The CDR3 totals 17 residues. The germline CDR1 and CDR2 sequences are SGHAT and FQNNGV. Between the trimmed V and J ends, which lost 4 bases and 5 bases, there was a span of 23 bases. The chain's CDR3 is CASSYPPLRGRLETQYF. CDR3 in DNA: TGTGCCAGCAGCTACCCCCCGCTGCGAGGGCGGTTGGAGACCCAGTACTTC.

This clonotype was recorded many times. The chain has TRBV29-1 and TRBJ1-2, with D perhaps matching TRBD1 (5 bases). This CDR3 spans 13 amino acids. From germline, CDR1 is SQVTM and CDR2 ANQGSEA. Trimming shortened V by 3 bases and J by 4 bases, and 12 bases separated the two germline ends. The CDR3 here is CSVDRQGIYGYTF. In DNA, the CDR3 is TGCAGCGTTGACCGGCAGGGTATCTATGGCTACACCTTC.

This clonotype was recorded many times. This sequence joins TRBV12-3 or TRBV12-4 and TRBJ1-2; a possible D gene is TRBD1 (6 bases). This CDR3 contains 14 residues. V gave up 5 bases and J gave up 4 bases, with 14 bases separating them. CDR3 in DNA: TGTGCCAGCAGTCCCGGGACACAGCTCTATGGCTACACCTTC. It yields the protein CASSPGTQLYGYTF.

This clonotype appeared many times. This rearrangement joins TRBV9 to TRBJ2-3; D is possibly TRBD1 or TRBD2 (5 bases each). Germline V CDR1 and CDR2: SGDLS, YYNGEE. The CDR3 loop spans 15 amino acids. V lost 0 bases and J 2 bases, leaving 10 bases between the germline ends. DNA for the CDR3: TGTGCCAGCAGCGTAGGGGACCCGAACACAGATACGCAGTATTTT. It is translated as CASSVGDPNTDTQYF.

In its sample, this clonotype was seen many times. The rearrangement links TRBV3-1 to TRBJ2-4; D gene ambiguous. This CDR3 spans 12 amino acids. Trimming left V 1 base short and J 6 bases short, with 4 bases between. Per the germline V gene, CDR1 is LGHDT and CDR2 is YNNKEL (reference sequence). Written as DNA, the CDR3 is TGTGCCAGCAGCCAAGTAACAAACATTCAGTACTTC. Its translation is CASSQVTNIQYF.

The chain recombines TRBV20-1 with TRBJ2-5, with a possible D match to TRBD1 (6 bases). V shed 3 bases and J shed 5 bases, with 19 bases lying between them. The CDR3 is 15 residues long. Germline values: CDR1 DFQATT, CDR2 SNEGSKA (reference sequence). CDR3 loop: CSARFPTGTRETQYF. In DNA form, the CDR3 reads TGCAGTGCTAGGTTCCCCACAGGGACCAGGGAGACCCAGTACTTC.

This CDR3 reads CASSQGFNNQPQHF. The CDR3 region has the DNA TGTGCCAGCAGCCAAGGTTTTAACAATCAGCCCCAGCATTTT. The chain has TRBV3-1 and TRBJ1-5, with D unresolved. Germline V gene sequence: CDR1 LGHDT, CDR2 YNNKEL (reference sequence). The CDR3 spans 14 residues. With 1 base removed from V and 3 bases from J, the gap between germline ends came to 7 bases.

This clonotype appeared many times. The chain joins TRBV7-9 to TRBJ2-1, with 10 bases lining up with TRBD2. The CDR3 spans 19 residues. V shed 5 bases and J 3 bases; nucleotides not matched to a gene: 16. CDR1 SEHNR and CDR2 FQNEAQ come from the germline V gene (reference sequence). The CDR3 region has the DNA TGTGCCAGCAGCACCCAGGGACGGGCCCAGCGGGGGGGCTACAATGAGCAGTTCTTC. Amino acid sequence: CASSTQGRAQRGGYNEQFF.

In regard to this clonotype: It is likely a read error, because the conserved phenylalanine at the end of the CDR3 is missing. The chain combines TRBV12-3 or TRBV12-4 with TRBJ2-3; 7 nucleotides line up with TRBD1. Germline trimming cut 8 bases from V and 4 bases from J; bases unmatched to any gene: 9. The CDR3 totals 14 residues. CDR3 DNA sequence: TGTGCCAGCTACGAGACAGGGTGGGCAGATACGCAGTATTCT. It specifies CASYETGWADTQYS.

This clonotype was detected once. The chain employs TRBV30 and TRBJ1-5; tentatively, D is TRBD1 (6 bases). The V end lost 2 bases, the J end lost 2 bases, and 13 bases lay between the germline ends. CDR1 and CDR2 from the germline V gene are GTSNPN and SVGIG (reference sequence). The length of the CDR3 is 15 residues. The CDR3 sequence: CAWSTGNWGNQPQHF. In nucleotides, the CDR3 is TGTGCCTGGAGTACAGGGAATTGGGGCAATCAGCCCCAGCATTTT.

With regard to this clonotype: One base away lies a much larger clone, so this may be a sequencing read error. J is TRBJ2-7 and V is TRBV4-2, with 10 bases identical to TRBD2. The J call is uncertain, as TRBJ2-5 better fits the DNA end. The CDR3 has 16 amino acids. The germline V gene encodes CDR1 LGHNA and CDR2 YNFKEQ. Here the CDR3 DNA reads TGTACCAGCAGCCAATCCCCGAGCGGGGGGGAAGAGACCCAGTACTTC. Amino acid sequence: CTSSQSPSGGEETQYF.

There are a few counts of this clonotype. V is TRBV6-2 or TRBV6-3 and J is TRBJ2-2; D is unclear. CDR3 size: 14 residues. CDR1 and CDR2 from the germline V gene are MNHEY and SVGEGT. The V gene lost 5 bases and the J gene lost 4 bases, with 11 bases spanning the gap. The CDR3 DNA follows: TGTGCCAGCAGTAGGCAGGTTGTCACCGGGGAGCTGTTTTTT. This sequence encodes CASSRQVVTGELFF.

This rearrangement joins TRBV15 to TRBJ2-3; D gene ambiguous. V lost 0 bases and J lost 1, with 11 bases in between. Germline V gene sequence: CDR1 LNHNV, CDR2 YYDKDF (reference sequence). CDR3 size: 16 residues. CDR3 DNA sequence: TGTGCCACCAGCAGAGATATCGCCTGGGGCACAGATACGCAGTATTTT. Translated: CATSRDIAWGTDTQYF.

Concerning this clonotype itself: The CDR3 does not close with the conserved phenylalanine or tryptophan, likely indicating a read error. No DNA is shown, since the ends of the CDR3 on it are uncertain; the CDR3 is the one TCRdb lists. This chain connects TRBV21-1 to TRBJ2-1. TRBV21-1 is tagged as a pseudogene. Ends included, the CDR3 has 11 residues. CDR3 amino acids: CASSKKMSSSS.

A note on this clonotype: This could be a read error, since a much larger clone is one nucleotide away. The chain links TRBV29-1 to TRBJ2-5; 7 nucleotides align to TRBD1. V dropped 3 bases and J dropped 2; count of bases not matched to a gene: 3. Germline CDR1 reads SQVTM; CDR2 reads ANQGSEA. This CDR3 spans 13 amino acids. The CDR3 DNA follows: TGCAGCGTTGAGACAGGGATACAAGAGACCCAGTACTTC. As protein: CSVETGIQETQYF.

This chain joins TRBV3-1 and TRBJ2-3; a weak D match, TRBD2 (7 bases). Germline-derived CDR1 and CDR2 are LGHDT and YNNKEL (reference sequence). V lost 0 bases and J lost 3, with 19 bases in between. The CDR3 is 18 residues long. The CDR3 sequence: CASSQEPFGGGRTDTQYF. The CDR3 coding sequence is TGTGCCAGCAGCCAAGAACCTTTTGGGGGGGGGCGGACAGATACGCAGTATTTT.

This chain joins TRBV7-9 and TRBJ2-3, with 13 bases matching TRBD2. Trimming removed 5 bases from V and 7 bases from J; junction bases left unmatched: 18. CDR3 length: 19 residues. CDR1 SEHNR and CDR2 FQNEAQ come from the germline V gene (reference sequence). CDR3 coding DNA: TGTGCCAGCAGCCCCGCCCGACTAGCGGGGGGCCGAAGAACATATACGCAGTATTTT. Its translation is CASSPARLAGGRRTYTQYF.

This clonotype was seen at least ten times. Here the CDR3 reads CASSLAAIGANVLTF. CDR3 DNA sequence: TGTGCCAGCAGCTTAGCGGCTATTGGGGCCAACGTCCTGACTTTC. V is TRBV7-2 and J is TRBJ2-6; D remains unclear. The CDR3 consists of 15 residues. Trimming cost V 0 bases and J 3 bases, with 6 bases left between them. Per the germline V gene, CDR1 is SGHTA and CDR2 is FQGNSA.